This T cell receptor (beta chain) derives from a study of blood T cell repertoires in COVID-19. Background on the study: The United States, Italy and Spain were the sources of the acute and convalescent COVID-19 samples.

While infection was still active, Seattle patients were enrolled and then followed longitudinally. This CDR3 region has 13 residues. Trimming took 4 bases from V and 8 from J, leaving 12 bases between them. Profiling relied on immunoSEQ multiplex PCR, and the TCRdb table lists in-frame clones only, not all of them. The sample shows over 200,000 clones, 70% to 90% of them seen only once. This chain links TRBV12-3 or TRBV12-4 with TRBJ1-3; tentatively, D is TRBD1 (6 bases). Sequenced: peripheral blood. The origin of this receptor is a man aged 50-59 years with COVID-19, enrolled during active disease. This CDR3 is CASSSRGWDTIYF. In DNA form, the CDR3 reads TGTGCCAGCAGTTCCAGGGGATGGGACACCATATATTTT.